What follows is one T cell receptor (beta chain) and its context. Clinical histories supplied by participants themselves formed the basis of cohort assignment. The record originates from a study of blood T cell repertoires in COVID-19. This table comes from immunoSEQ multiplex PCR, and its TCRdb copy is limited to in-frame clones, with some not included. The repertoire holds about 180,000 clones, roughly 87% seen once, with about 6.5% in the top ten. The V gene lost 1 base and the J gene lost 0 bases, with 15 bases spanning the gap. Germline CDR1 reads PRHDT; CDR2 reads FYEKMQ (reference sequence). CDR3 length equals 17 residues.

The genes are TRBV13 and TRBJ1-1; a weak D match, TRBD1 (6 bases). The source is a woman between 50 and 59 years old who had recovered from COVID-19. The sample comprised PBMCs or T cells enriched from blood (not recorded which). CDR3 sequence: CASSLAHRALMNTEAFF. In DNA, the CDR3 is TGTGCCAGCAGCTTAGCCCACAGGGCTCTTATGAACACTGAAGCTTTCTTT.